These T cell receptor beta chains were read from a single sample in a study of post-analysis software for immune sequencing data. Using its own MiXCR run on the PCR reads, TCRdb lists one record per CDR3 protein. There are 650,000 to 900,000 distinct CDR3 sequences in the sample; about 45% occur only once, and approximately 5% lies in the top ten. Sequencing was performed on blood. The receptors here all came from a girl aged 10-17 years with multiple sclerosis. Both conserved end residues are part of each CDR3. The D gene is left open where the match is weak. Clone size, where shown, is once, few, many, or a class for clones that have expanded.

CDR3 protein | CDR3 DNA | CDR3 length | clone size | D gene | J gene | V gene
CASSKRAGGNEQFF | TGTGCCAGCAGCAAACGAGCGGGAGGCAATGAGCAGTTCTTC | 14 | NA | TRBD2 | TRBJ2-1 | TRBV28
CASSLGTSGRPNNEQFF | TGTGCCAGCAGCTTAGGGACTAGCGGGAGGCCCAACAATGAGCAGTTCTTC | 17 | NA | TRBD2 | TRBJ2-1 | TRBV7-9
CAIREPVQETQYF | TGTGCCATCAGGGAGCCTGTTCAAGAGACCCAGTACTTC | 13 | NA | NA | TRBJ2-5 | TRBV10-3
CASSQEVSNEKLFF | TGTGCCAGCAGCCAAGAAGTTAGTAATGAAAAACTGTTTTTT | 14 | few | NA | TRBJ1-4 | TRBV3-1
CASSQGVDRGSWEETQYF | TGTGCCAGCAGCCAAGGAGTGGACAGGGGTTCATGGGAAGAGACCCAGTACTTC | 18 | NA | TRBD1 | TRBJ2-5 | TRBV14
CSVGEGGNSPLHF | TGCAGTGTTGGGGAGGGGGGAAATTCACCCCTCCACTTT | 13 | NA | NA | TRBJ1-6 | TRBV29-1
CASSFSLRGKGADTQYF | TGTGCCAGCAGCTTCTCGCTTAGGGGCAAAGGCGCAGATACGCAGTATTTT | 17 | NA | NA | TRBJ2-3 | TRBV7-8
CAIASGRGYEQYF | TGTGCCATCGCGTCGGGTAGGGGCTACGAGCAGTACTTC | 13 | many | NA | TRBJ2-7 | TRBV10-3
CATSRASSEQYF | TGTGCCACCAGTCGGGCCTCCAGCGAGCAGTACTTC | 12 | NA | NA | TRBJ2-7 | TRBV24-1
CAWTDFNYEQYF | TGTGCCTGGACGGACTTCAACTACGAGCAGTACTTC | 12 | NA | NA | TRBJ2-7 | TRBV30
CASTLQGDPPGGNSPLHF | TGTGCCAGCACCCTCCAAGGGGACCCCCCGGGGGGGAATTCACCCCTCCACTTT | 18 | NA | NA | TRBJ1-6 | TRBV21-1
CSVDSGMSSYNEQFF | TGCAGCGTTGATAGCGGGATGAGCTCCTACAATGAGCAGTTCTTC | 15 | NA | TRBD2 | TRBJ2-1 | TRBV29-1
CASSGQGAYGYTF | TGTGCCAGCAGCGGACAGGGGGCCTATGGCTACACCTTC | 13 | NA | TRBD1 | TRBJ1-2 | TRBV14
CSARVLSGAGGAFF | TGCAGTGCTAGAGTACTATCGGGGGCGGGGGGAGCTTTCTTT | 14 | few | NA | TRBJ1-1 | TRBV20-1
CSARGGGPNEQFF | TGCAGTGCCCGCGGGGGAGGGCCAAATGAGCAGTTCTTC | 13 | few | TRBD2 | TRBJ2-1 | TRBV20-1
CASSSLGQAYNEQFF | TGTGCCAGCAGCTCCCTAGGGCAGGCCTACAATGAGCAGTTCTTC | 15 | NA | NA | TRBJ2-1 | TRBV4-2
CASSTFFPGQATYEQDF | TGCGCCAGCAGCACCTTTTTCCCGGGACAGGCGACCTACGAGCAGGACTTC | 17 | once | TRBD1 | TRBJ2-7 | TRBV5-1
CASSRQDRYPYEQYF | TGTGCCAGCTCACGACAGGACAGGTACCCCTACGAGCAGTACTTC | 15 | few | TRBD1 | TRBJ2-7 | TRBV18